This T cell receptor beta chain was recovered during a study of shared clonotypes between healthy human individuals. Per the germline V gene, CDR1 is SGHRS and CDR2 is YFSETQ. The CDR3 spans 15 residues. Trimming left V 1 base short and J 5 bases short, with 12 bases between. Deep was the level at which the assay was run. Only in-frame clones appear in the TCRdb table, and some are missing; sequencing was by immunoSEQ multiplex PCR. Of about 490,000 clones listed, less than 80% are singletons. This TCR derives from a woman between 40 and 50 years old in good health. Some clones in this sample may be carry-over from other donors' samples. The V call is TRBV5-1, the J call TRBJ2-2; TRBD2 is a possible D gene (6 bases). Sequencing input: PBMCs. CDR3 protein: CASSLPAGSTGELFF. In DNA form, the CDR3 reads TGCGCCAGCAGCTTGCCGGCGGGAAGTACCGGGGAGCTGTTTTTT.